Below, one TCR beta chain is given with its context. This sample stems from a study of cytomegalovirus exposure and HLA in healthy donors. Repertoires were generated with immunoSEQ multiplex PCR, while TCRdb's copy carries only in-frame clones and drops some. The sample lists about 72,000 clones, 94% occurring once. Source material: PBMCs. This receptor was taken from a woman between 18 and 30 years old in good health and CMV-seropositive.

The CDR3 DNA is TGTGCCAGCAAGGTGGGACAGGGGGCAACCGGGGAGCTGTTTTTT. Amino acids: CASKVGQGATGELFF. The chain is built from TRBV27 and TRBJ2-2; 12 nucleotides line up with TRBD1. The junction had 5 bases not matched to a gene; V was cut back by 7 bases and J by 5 bases. Germline-derived CDR1 and CDR2 are MNHEY and SMNVEV (reference sequence). This CDR3 has 15 amino acids.